This is a list of T cell receptor beta chains from one sample in a study of blood T cell repertoires in COVID-19. TCRdb keeps only in-frame clones here, not all; method: immunoSEQ multiplex PCR. The sample consists of some 380,000 clones, more than 75% of them appearing once. The sample taken for sequencing was peripheral blood. Receptors were obtained from a human donor with acute or convalescent COVID-19. The donor label of this sample is uncertain. Each CDR3 is given with its conserved first and last residue. Each record gives: J gene, V gene, CDR3 protein.

TRBJ1-1	TRBV5-6	CASSQGDFPPVAFF
TRBJ2-1	TRBV30	CAWSKRGLFNEQFF
TRBJ1-2	TRBV11-1	CASSFGAGKNYGYTF
TRBJ1-2	TRBV3-1/TRBV3-2	CASSYAIGSGYTF
TRBJ2-7	TRBV11-2	CASSLVRLVGEQYF
TRBJ1-6	TRBV5-5	CASSLNRDYNSPLHF
TRBJ2-5	TRBV18	CASSPSTGAETQYF
TRBJ1-2	TRBV25-1	CASSESSSGLPYGYTF
TRBJ2-1	TRBV27	CASSSNRGVRDEQFF
TRBJ2-5	TRBV30	CAWSVLSSETQYF
TRBJ1-2	TRBV28	CASSSPYGRQYGYTF
TRBJ1-6	TRBV6-1	CASSETTLRGSPLHF
TRBJ1-2	TRBV12-5	CASGLGGRRNYGYTF
TRBJ2-1	TRBV28	CASSFAGSRGNEQFF
TRBJ2-7	TRBV6-5	CASSLGTSGRYEQYF
TRBJ2-2	TRBV2	CAANQMGGSGELFF
TRBJ1-1	TRBV11-3	CASSLLGNTEAFF
TRBJ1-2	TRBV11-2	CASTGTGRGYTF
TRBJ2-7	TRBV7-9	CASSPPGEGGTYEQYF
TRBJ1-1	TRBV5-1	CASSFLPGAQNTEAFF
TRBJ2-3	TRBV5-1	CASRSTGSTDTQYF
TRBJ2-3	TRBV2	CASSVRNTQYF
TRBJ2-3	TRBV29-1	CSAGQGTDTQYF
TRBJ1-1	TRBV28	CASSRGLGGNTEAFF
TRBJ1-1	TRBV18	CASLGQGAMETEAFF
TRBJ1-1	TRBV11-3	CASSFSLNTEAFF
TRBJ2-7	TRBV7-8	CASSLGQGLSYEQYF
TRBJ2-7	TRBV6-5	CASRRGLDVEYEQYF
TRBJ1-1	TRBV15	CATSRDLGREWTEAFF
TRBJ1-3	TRBV28	CASSTTGRGNTIYF
TRBJ2-5	TRBV6-5	CASSYSDQGLETQYF
TRBJ1-2	TRBV28	CASSSGFGYTF
TRBJ1-5	TRBV10-3	CAISESTRTDRSSQPQHF
TRBJ1-1	TRBV30	CAWGQGAGTEAFF
TRBJ2-5	TRBV5-4	CASSFTRGAGETQYF
TRBJ2-5	TRBV5-6	CASSLTRLYQETQYF
TRBJ2-3	TRBV5-1	CASSWDIDTDTQYF
TRBJ2-1	TRBV7-9	CASSPDPSRAEQFF